The 4 T cell receptor beta chains below were found in one sample sequenced in a study of T cell changes during pregnancy in multiple sclerosis. This table comes from immunoSEQ multiplex PCR, and its TCRdb copy is limited to in-frame clones, with some not included. The repertoire consists of tens of thousands of clones, with 75% to 90% occurring once and the leading ten covering approximately 0.58%. The specimen comprised CD4+ T cells from peripheral blood mononuclear cells, sampled in the first trimester of pregnancy. Receptors originate from a female donor with multiple sclerosis, enrolled in a pregnancy study.

The chain joins TRBV7-2 to TRBJ1-5; possibly TRBD1 for D (5 bases). CDR1 is SGHTA and CDR2 is FQGNSA in the germline V gene. Trimming took 1 base from V and 3 from J, leaving 10 bases between them. The CDR3 extends over 15 amino acids. CDR3 protein: CASSLEQGFNQPQHF. The DNA of the CDR3 is TGTGCCAGCAGCTTAGAGCAGGGATTCAATCAGCCCCAGCATTTT.

This clone was detected once. The chain has TRBV28 and TRBJ1-2; 8 bases map to TRBD1. CDR3 size: 16 residues. Germline V CDR1 and CDR2: MDHEN, SYDVKM. The V segment lost 2 bases and the J segment 3 bases; nucleotides outside the gene matches: 8. CDR3 in amino acids: CASSLGGVGQDYGYTF. CDR3 in DNA: TGTGCCAGCAGTTTAGGTGGTGTGGGACAGGACTATGGCTACACCTTC.

The gene calls are TRBV7-9 and TRBJ1-4; D may be TRBD1 (5 bases). CDR3 length: 13 residues. Trimming removed 6 bases at V and 8 bases at J, with 13 bases between. Germline V gives CDR1 SEHNR, CDR2 FQNEAQ (reference sequence). The CDR3: CASSVQGGEKLFF. The CDR3 bases are TGTGCCAGCAGTGTCCAGGGAGGGGAAAAACTGTTTTTT.

The genes are TRBV4-2 and TRBJ1-4; tentative D call: TRBD1 (5 bases). CDR3 size: 15 residues. V was clipped by 0 bases and J by 7 bases, with 12 bases between them. Germline CDR1 is LGHNA and CDR2 is YNFKEQ. CDR3 in amino acids: CASSQEGGEGEKLFF. The CDR3 DNA reads as TGTGCCAGCAGCCAAGAGGGGGGAGAGGGTGAAAAACTGTTTTTT.